A selection of T cell receptor beta chains follows, all from one sample in a study of cytomegalovirus exposure and HLA in healthy donors. TCRdb's copy holds only in-frame clones and misses some; the assay was immunoSEQ multiplex PCR. The sample carries 95,000 to 130,000 clones, around two thirds recorded once. The sequenced sample consisted of PBMCs. The receptors were sampled from a woman aged 40 to 50 in good health and CMV-seropositive. The CDR3 runs from the conserved cysteine through the conserved F or W. Each record gives: clone size, V gene, J gene, D gene, CDR3 protein, CDR3 DNA. D genes are given only for firm matches. Rows may omit the clone size; those that give it use once, few, many or a size class.

few	TRBV29-1	TRBJ2-7	-	CSAQGIYEQYF	TGCAGCGCCCAGGGGATCTACGAGCAGTACTTC
-	TRBV7-6	TRBJ2-1	-	CASSPTRSDEQFF	TGTGCCAGCAGCCCAACGAGAAGTGATGAGCAGTTCTTC
-	TRBV15	TRBJ2-1	TRBD2	CATSRAHQRLAGAGHEQFF	TGTGCCACCAGCAGAGCCCATCAAAGACTAGCCGGAGCCGGGCATGAGCAGTTCTTC
many	TRBV4-2	TRBJ1-4	TRBD1	CASSTQQGANEKLFF	TGTGCCAGCAGCACCCAGCAGGGGGCTAATGAAAAACTGTTTTTT
once	TRBV9	TRBJ2-7	-	CASSSQPQGSYEQYF	TGTGCCAGCAGCTCACAACCGCAGGGAAGCTACGAGCAGTACTTC
-	TRBV29-1	TRBJ1-5	-	CSVRSRDGQPQHF	TGCAGCGTCCGAAGCAGGGATGGGCAGCCCCAGCATTTT
-	TRBV7-9	TRBJ1-2	TRBD1	CASSLARQGTYTF	TGTGCCAGCAGCTTAGCCCGACAGGGGACCTACACCTTC
-	TRBV30	TRBJ2-7	-	CAWSASYEQYF	TGTGCCTGGAGTGCGTCCTACGAGCAGTACTTC
-	TRBV5-4	TRBJ2-4	TRBD1	CASSQTGWDIQYF	TGTGCCAGCAGCCAGACAGGGTGGGACATTCAGTACTTC
-	TRBV5-6	TRBJ1-1	TRBD1	CASSLGQGELNTEAFF	TGTGCCAGCAGCTTGGGACAGGGGGAGTTGAACACTGAAGCTTTCTTT
-	TRBV4-1	TRBJ1-5	-	CASSARQYGQPQHF	TGCGCCAGCAGCGCCCGACAGTATGGTCAGCCCCAGCATTTT
few	TRBV19	TRBJ1-1	-	CASSIRGGQTEAFF	TGTGCCAGTAGTATACGGGGAGGGCAAACTGAAGCTTTCTTT
-	TRBV30	TRBJ2-1	TRBD1	CAYRGIASEQFF	TGTGCCTACAGGGGAATAGCGTCTGAGCAGTTCTTC
-	TRBV4-3	TRBJ2-7	TRBD2	CASSQAASAGGWRYYEQYF	TGCGCCAGCAGCCAAGCGGCTTCGGCGGGAGGCTGGAGATACTACGAGCAGTACTTC
-	TRBV5-8	TRBJ1-2	TRBD1	CASSEGGQGYGYTF	TGTGCCAGCAGCGAAGGGGGACAGGGTTACGGCTACACCTTC
once	TRBV19	TRBJ1-1	-	CASTQALGEAFF	TGTGCCAGTACCCAGGCCTTGGGTGAAGCTTTCTTT
few	TRBV11-2	TRBJ2-1	-	CASSPFRSSYNEQFF	TGTGCCAGCAGCCCCTTTAGGAGCTCCTACAATGAGCAGTTCTTC
-	TRBV6-1	TRBJ2-3	TRBD2	CASSEEPAGGITDTQYF	TGTGCCAGCAGTGAAGAGCCAGCGGGAGGGATCACAGATACGCAGTATTTT
few	TRBV19	TRBJ1-5	-	CASRWGGNSNQPQHF	TGTGCCAGTAGGTGGGGCGGCAATAGCAATCAGCCCCAGCATTTT
-	TRBV4-3	TRBJ2-7	TRBD2	CASSQDAREVGYEQYF	TGCGCCAGCAGCCAAGATGCGCGGGAGGTCGGCTACGAGCAGTACTTC
-	TRBV28	TRBJ1-2	-	CASSATENYGYTF	TGTGCCAGCAGTGCGACAGAAAACTATGGCTACACCTTC
-	TRBV7-8	TRBJ2-5	TRBD2	CASSHGLAGVETQYF	TGTGCCAGCAGCCACGGACTAGCGGGAGTAGAGACCCAGTACTTC
-	TRBV29-1	TRBJ1-1	TRBD1	CSVDTTGAPSGTEAFF	TGCAGCGTTGATACCACAGGGGCCCCGTCGGGCACTGAAGCTTTCTTT
few	TRBV27	TRBJ1-2	-	CASSLTVNYGYTF	TGTGCCAGCAGCCTTACAGTTAACTATGGCTACACCTTC
few	TRBV27	TRBJ2-5	-	CASRSIQETQYF	TGTGCCAGCAGGTCTATTCAAGAGACCCAGTACTTC
-	TRBV5-1	TRBJ1-1	TRBD1	CASSPPSGQGILDTEAFF	TGCGCCAGCAGCCCCCCCTCGGGACAGGGAATTTTGGACACTGAAGCTTTCTTT
-	TRBV5-8	TRBJ2-5	TRBD2	CASSLGVSGLAGQETQYF	TGTGCCAGCAGCTTGGGGGTCTCCGGACTAGCGGGCCAAGAGACCCAGTACTTC
once	TRBV29-1	TRBJ1-1	TRBD1	CSVLLPGQGDYEAFF	TGCAGCGTTCTTCTACCGGGACAGGGAGATTATGAAGCTTTCTTT
-	TRBV15	TRBJ1-4	-	CATSSRGYTTNEKLFF	TGTGCCACCAGCAGCCGCGGATATACAACTAATGAAAAACTGTTTTTT
once	TRBV4-2	TRBJ1-1	-	CASSQWRTSEAFF	TGTGCCAGCAGCCAATGGAGAACCTCTGAAGCTTTCTTT
few	TRBV4-2	TRBJ2-1	TRBD2	CASSHLAGGNNEQFF	TGTGCCAGCAGCCATCTAGCGGGAGGAAACAATGAGCAGTTCTTC
-	TRBV4-2	TRBJ2-5	TRBD2	CASSQGGGTRQETQYF	TGTGCCAGCAGCCAAGGGGGGGGGACTAGACAAGAGACCCAGTACTTC
-	TRBV7-2	TRBJ2-2	TRBD2	CASSLGGVGIWGTGELFF	TGTGCCAGCAGCTTGGGGGGGGTTGGGATCTGGGGCACCGGGGAGCTGTTTTTT
-	TRBV29-1	TRBJ2-6	TRBD1	CSVSRQGTAGANVLTF	TGCAGCGTTAGCCGACAGGGGACTGCTGGGGCCAACGTCCTGACTTTC
-	TRBV15	TRBJ1-2	-	CATRRTEAPYGYTF	TGTGCCACCAGAAGGACAGAAGCTCCCTATGGCTACACCTTC
-	TRBV29-1	TRBJ2-1	TRBD2	CSFGTSGRPPYNEQFF	TGCAGCTTTGGGACTAGCGGGAGGCCTCCCTACAATGAGCAGTTCTTC
-	TRBV2	TRBJ1-3	-	CASSDSGYWQADSGNTIYF	TGTGCCAGCAGTGATAGTGGATATTGGCAGGCTGACTCTGGAAACACCATATATTTT
-	TRBV6-5	TRBJ2-1	-	CASSYSSGSYNEQFF	TGTGCCAGCAGTTACTCATCAGGGTCCTACAATGAGCAGTTCTTC
few	TRBV18	TRBJ1-1	-	CASSPQNRTAMRTEAFF	TGTGCCAGCTCACCACAGAACAGGACAGCAATGAGGACTGAAGCTTTCTTT
-	TRBV6-5	TRBJ1-2	-	CASTGSGYSQGYTF	TGTGCCAGCACCGGATCGGGGTATAGTCAAGGCTACACCTTC
-	TRBV5-1	TRBJ1-2	TRBD1	CASSLAGQGAGYTF	TGCGCCAGCAGCTTGGCGGGACAGGGGGCTGGCTACACCTTC
-	TRBV29-1	TRBJ2-7	TRBD2	CSVAGPSGRVYEQYF	TGCAGCGTTGCGGGACCTAGCGGGAGAGTCTACGAGCAGTACTTC
-	TRBV21-1	TRBJ1-1	-	CASTRQGGMNTEAFF	TGTGCCAGCACCAGACAGGGGGGAATGAACACTGAAGCTTTCTTT
-	TRBV7-2	TRBJ1-2	-	CASSFFNSENGYTF	TGTGCCAGCAGCTTCTTCAATTCTGAGAATGGCTACACCTTC
-	TRBV28	TRBJ1-6	-	CASTNGGPTYSPLHF	TGTGCCAGCACTAACGGGGGGCCGACTTATTCACCCCTCCACTTT
few	TRBV19	TRBJ1-5	TRBD1	CASSMEGARGQPQHF	TGTGCCAGTAGTATGGAGGGGGCGCGGGGTCAGCCCCAGCATTTT
-	TRBV7-3	TRBJ2-1	TRBD2	CASSLFRREAHEQFF	TGTGCCAGCAGCTTATTTCGACGGGAGGCGCATGAGCAGTTCTTC
-	TRBV29-1	TRBJ2-2	-	CSVEGRAGKLFF	TGCAGCGTTGAAGGGCGCGCCGGGAAGCTGTTTTTT
-	TRBV6-5	TRBJ1-3	-	CASSYRDSAGNTIYF	TGTGCCAGCAGTTATCGAGACTCAGCTGGAAACACCATATATTTT
-	TRBV7-9	TRBJ2-1	TRBD2	CASSLIGREMSEQFF	TGTGCCAGCAGCTTAATTGGGCGGGAGATGAGTGAGCAGTTCTTC